The TCR beta chain described here comes from a study of tumor-infiltrating lymphocytes in glioblastoma multiforme (dated by TCRdb to about 2017). Describing the broader study: Whether intratumoral genomic heterogeneity fosters TIL diversity was tested through joint investigation of somatic mutations, TIL diversity and immune response activity. Summary of the overall study and its limitations: The authors noted that sorting T cells into functional subsets, which was not done in the study, would be a future improvement. RNA-based TCR sequencing may distort clone frequencies because T cells carry unequal numbers of TCR transcripts. Generalizability was limited because only one glioblastoma patient was included in the TCR and somatic mutation analysis.

A modified ARM-PCR protocol with multiple V-beta primers and a C-beta primer was used to build TCRB libraries from RNA via three nested multiplex PCR rounds. ProtoScript II Reverse Transcriptase and a C-beta primer were used to synthesize TCRB-specific cDNA from 0.4 to 0.6 ug total RNA. No unique molecular identifiers were described for the TCRB libraries. The third PCR added barcodes and adapters over roughly 23 cycles with Deep VentR (exo-) polymerase, followed by gel purification of 250-500 bp bands. TCRB libraries were sequenced with 250 bp paired-end reads on an Illumina HiSeq 2500. The authors processed their data as follows. Reads were cleaned with Trimmomatic, merged with FLASH, assigned V, D and J segments with MiGEC, and analyzed with VDJtools. Repertoire diversity was quantified with the Shannon-Wiener diversity index calculated using VDJtools. The raw public reads went through TCRdb reprocessing: fastp at Q25, MiXCR clone calling, in-frame beta chains kept. A single entry per CDR3 protein holds the most common genes and DNA from its merged rows. Clone size and V and J calls follow TCRdb, not the original study. Here the sample has 9,300 or so distinct CDR3 sequences; just under 75% occur a single time. The ten largest clones add up to about 70% of the sample.

The AllPrep DNA/RNA mini kit was used to purify genomic DNA and total RNA at the same time from each of the approximately ten tumor samples. All RNA had OD 260/280 ratios above 1.9 and RNA integrity numbers above 6.5. The cysteine opens and the phenylalanine closes a CDR3 of 14 amino acids. The read is trimmed to its CDR3 DNA, 42 bases read in frame from base 1. As encoded in the germline V gene, CDR1 is SQVTM while CDR2 is ANQGSEA. Trimming takes 5 bases from V and 3 bases from J, and the germline ends sit 17 bases apart. As regards this clonotype: Its antigen target is currently unknown. No much larger clone is present one base from it, and per-base qualities are unavailable.

The sequenced sample consisted of brain tumor tissue. This receptor was obtained from a male donor with glioblastoma. This receptor chain uses TRBV29-1 and TRBJ2-7; no D gene can be assigned with confidence. The bases read TGCAGCGTTCTTCCTGGGATCGGTGGCTACGAGCAGTACTTC. It translates as CSVLPGIGGYEQYF.